One and the same sample provided the 27 T cell receptor beta chains below, sequenced in a study of cytomegalovirus exposure and HLA in healthy donors. The assay was immunoSEQ multiplex PCR, and TCRdb's table has in-frame clones only and misses some. This sample has 150,000 to 200,000 clones, with around 81% found just once. Material: PBMCs. These receptors were taken from a woman between 18 and 29 years old in good health and CMV-seropositive.

This clone was detected a few times. The V gene is TRBV20-1, the J gene TRBJ1-1; no clear D gene. V gave up 5 bases and J gave up 4 bases, with 8 bases separating them. CDR3 length: 11 amino acids. Germline CDR1 and CDR2: DFQATT and SNEGSKA (reference sequence). The CDR3 here is CSARYSTEAFF. CDR3 sequence (DNA): TGCAGTGCTCGATACAGCACTGAAGCTTTCTTT.

V and J are TRBV7-9 and TRBJ2-7; 10 nucleotides agree with TRBD1. The CDR3 has 13 residues. The junction had 1 base not matched to a gene; V was cut back by 7 bases and J by 1 base. Germline CDR1 and CDR2: SEHNR and FQNEAQ (reference sequence). The CDR3 DNA sequence: TGTGCCAGCATGGGACAGGGGTCCTACGAGCAGTACTTC. Translation: CASMGQGSYEQYF.

The DNA for the CDR3 is TGTGCCAGCAGCGTCGAGGTCCTCTACAATGAGCAGTTCTTC. This encodes CASSVEVLYNEQFF. The rearrangement joins TRBV9 to TRBJ2-1; D gene uncertain. This CDR3 region has 14 residues. The V and J ends lost 2 bases and 3 bases respectively, with 9 bases between them. The germline CDR1 and CDR2 sequences are SGDLS and YYNGEE.

The chain employs TRBV10-3 and TRBJ1-5; tentative D call: TRBD1 (6 bases). Trimming removed 2 bases from V and 5 bases from J, with 10 bases in between. In germline, CDR1 is ENHRY, CDR2 SYGVKD. CDR3 length equals 14 residues. Here the CDR3 reads CAISERTDDQPQHF. The CDR3 nucleotides are TGTGCCATCAGTGAGCGGACAGATGATCAGCCCCAGCATTTT.

V is TRBV2 and J is TRBJ1-5, with D maybe TRBD1 (5 bases). CDR1 is SNHLY and CDR2 is FYNNEI in the germline V gene. V lost 5 bases, J lost 7 bases, and 15 bases lay in between. CDR3 length: 14 amino acids. CDR3 sequence (DNA): TGTGCCAGCAGTTATACGGGGGTTGGGCAGCCCCAGCATTTT. It translates to CASSYTGVGQPQHF.

The chain uses TRBV18 and TRBJ2-7; a possible D gene is TRBD1 (6 bases). In germline, CDR1 is KGHSH, CDR2 LQKENI. Deletions cut 3 bases from V and 0 bases from J, with 15 bases between. This CDR3 region has 16 residues. The CDR3, as DNA: TGTGCCAGCTCACCCCCCGACAGGTCTAGCTCCTACGAGCAGTACTTC. Translating it yields CASSPPDRSSSYEQYF.

The rearrangement links TRBV9 to TRBJ2-1; 7 bases map to TRBD1. The germline gives CDR1 SGDLS, CDR2 YYNGEE. The junction had 11 bases not matched to a gene; V was cut back by 3 bases and J by 5 bases. The CDR3 has 16 residues. The DNA of the CDR3 is TGTGCCAGCAGCGCCCCACGGAGGACAGGCAACAATGAGCAGTTCTTC. It codes for CASSAPRRTGNNEQFF.

This chain joins TRBV10-2 and TRBJ2-7; 12 bases fit TRBD2. The CDR3 is 15 residues long. V trimming: 7 bases; J trimming: 5 bases; junction bases outside the gene matches: 9. The germline gives CDR1 WSHSY, CDR2 SAAADI. The CDR3 spells CASTQSSGGDNEQYF. The CDR3 DNA is TGCGCCAGCACCCAGTCTAGCGGGGGGGACAACGAGCAGTACTTC.

V usage is TRBV5-4 and J usage is TRBJ2-3; 13 bases align to TRBD2. V was pared by 7 bases and J by 0 bases, with 5 bases of the junction left unmatched. This CDR3 has 16 residues. Per the germline V gene, CDR1 is SGHNT and CDR2 is YYREEE (reference sequence). The CDR3 loop reads CASSGLAGSSTDTQYF. Written as DNA, the CDR3 is TGTGCCAGCTCGGGACTAGCGGGGAGTAGCACAGATACGCAGTATTTT.

This chain joins TRBV21-1 and TRBJ1-3; the tabulated D call, TRBD1, remains unverified against the DNA. TRBV21-1 is shown as a pseudogene. This CDR3 is built from 15 residues. The CDR3 DNA follows: TGTGCCAGCAGCAACGCTCACATCTCTGGAAACACCATATATTTT. This encodes CASSNAHISGNTIYF.

About this clone itself: At one end the junction does not follow the germline gene, possibly because of a read error. The CDR3 DNA reads as TGTGCCAGCAGCCCGAATCCGGACACTCCCTCGGTTTTC. It is translated as CASSPNPDTPSVF. The V call is TRBV5-4, the J call TRBJ2-7; the D gene is possibly TRBD1 (5 bases). The CDR3 spans 13 residues. The V gene's germline CDR1 is SGHNT and CDR2 YYREEE (reference sequence).

CDR3 coding DNA: TGTGCCAGCAGTTACTCGGCAGGTGATAATGAAAAACTGTTTTTT. Its protein is CASSYSAGDNEKLFF. The chain uses TRBV6-6 and TRBJ1-4; D unresolved. Trimming pared 0 bases from V and 4 bases from J, leaving 9 bases between. This CDR3 has 15 residues. CDR1 MNHNY and CDR2 SVGAGI come from the germline V gene (reference sequence).

V and J are TRBV9 and TRBJ2-3; 8 positions agree with TRBD1. From germline, CDR1 is SGDLS and CDR2 YYNGEE. With 4 bases clipped from V and 6 bases from J, the junction kept 7 bases outside the gene matches. The CDR3 sequence is 14 residues long. This CDR3 is CASSSGQVVDTQYF. For the CDR3, the DNA is TGTGCCAGCAGCTCGGGACAGGTAGTGGATACGCAGTATTTT.

In DNA, the CDR3 is TGTGCCAGCAGTCCCCCCGGGGACACTGAAGCTTTCTTT. Amino acids: CASSPPGDTEAFF. The chain links TRBV25-1 to TRBJ1-1; D is ambiguous. The CDR3 totals 13 residues. The germline CDR1 and CDR2 sequences are MGHDK and SYGVNS. Trimming took off 5 bases at V and 3 bases at J, with 10 bases between the two ends.

This clone has only one observation. The same CDR3 arises from other DNA sequences in this sample as well. The gene calls are TRBV6-1 and TRBJ2-7; no clear D gene. This CDR3 spans 11 amino acids. Germline CDR1 MNHNS, CDR2 SASEGT. V gave up 6 bases and J gave up 4 bases, with 7 bases separating them. The CDR3 sequence is CASRTPYEQYF. CDR3 bases: TGTGCCAGCAGGACACCGTACGAGCAGTACTTC.

The table lists this clone with a count of one. The chain combines TRBV12-5 with TRBJ1-1; a possible D gene is TRBD1 (6 bases). Trimming pared 8 bases from V and 2 bases from J, leaving 15 bases between. From germline, CDR1 is LGHNT and CDR2 FRNRAP. The CDR3 spans 14 residues. CDR3 DNA: TGTGCTAGTAGGACAGAAGGGGGTAACACTGAAGCTTTCTTT. Amino acid sequence: CASRTEGGNTEAFF.

The genes are TRBV6-1 and TRBJ1-4, with a tentative D call TRBD1 (5 bases). The germline V gene has CDR1 MNHNS and CDR2 SASEGT. The CDR3 is made up of 17 amino acids. V shed 1 base and J shed 5 bases, with 17 bases lying between them. The CDR3, as DNA: TGTGCCAGCAGTGAAGTCGGTAAAGGGGCCCCAAATGAAAAACTGTTTTTT. Translated, it gives CASSEVGKGAPNEKLFF.

The gene calls are TRBV5-1 and TRBJ2-3, with a tentative D call TRBD1 (6 bases). The CDR3 runs 15 residues. Trimming shortened V by 0 bases and J by 1 base, and 9 bases separated the two germline ends. CDR1 is SGHRS and CDR2 is YFSETQ in the germline V gene. The CDR3 protein is CASSLVAGGTDTQYF. In DNA form, the CDR3 reads TGCGCCAGCAGCTTGGTAGCAGGGGGCACAGATACGCAGTATTTT.

The rearrangement joins TRBV7-2 to TRBJ1-5, with 7 positions matching TRBD1. The CDR3 runs 15 residues. V lost 5 bases to trimming and J lost 2 bases; unmatched junction nucleotides: 6. Germline V gene data show CDR1 as SGHTA and CDR2 as FQGNSA. The CDR3 bases are TGTGCCAGCAGCAGGGGACAGTCTGGCAATCAGCCCCAGCATTTT. This translates into CASSRGQSGNQPQHF. Variable domain in full (rest from reference TRBV7-2 and TRBJ1-5): GAGVSQSPSNKVTEKGKDVELRCDPISGHTALYWYRQSLGQGLEFLIYFQGNSAPDKSGLPSDRFSAERTGGSVSTLTIQRTQQEDSAVYLCASSRGQSGNQPQHFGDGTRLSIL.

The chain combines TRBV4-2 with TRBJ1-4; D ambiguous. V lost 3 bases, J lost 7 bases, and 9 bases lay in between. The CDR3 has 13 amino acids. Germline CDR1 reads LGHNA; CDR2 reads YNFKEQ. The CDR3 reads CASSQDWSEKLFF. Written as DNA, the CDR3 is TGTGCCAGCAGCCAGGACTGGAGTGAAAAACTGTTTTTT.

This CDR3 reads CASSPGTDGYGYTF. The DNA for the CDR3 is TGTGCCAGCTCACCCGGGACAGATGGCTATGGCTACACCTTC. The chain couples TRBV18 to TRBJ1-2; 7 bases are a match to TRBD1. V lost 3 bases to trimming and J lost 4 bases; unmatched junction nucleotides: 5. Germline V gene lookup returns CDR1 KGHSH and CDR2 LQKENI. The CDR3 totals 14 residues.

This clone was detected once. V and J are TRBV7-9 and TRBJ2-7, with 7 positions matching TRBD2. J was trimmed by 2 bases and V by 0 bases; bases with no gene match: 13. CDR3 length equals 18 residues. The V gene's germline CDR1 is SEHNR and CDR2 FQNEAQ (reference sequence). This chain's CDR3 is CASSLASPKERGAYEQYF. The CDR3 nucleotides are TGTGCCAGCAGCTTAGCATCCCCCAAGGAGCGGGGAGCCTACGAGCAGTACTTC. Drawing the rest from reference TRBV7-9 and TRBJ2-7, the complete variable domain is DTGVSQNPRHKITKRGQNVTFRCDPISEHNRLYWYRQTLGQGPEFLTYFQNEAQLEKSRLLSDRFSAERPKGSFSTLEIQRTEQGDSAMYLCASSLASPKERGAYEQYFGPGTRLTVT.

The rearrangement uses TRBV29-1 and TRBJ2-3, with TRBD2 identical over 7 bases. Trimming removed 2 bases from V and 5 bases from J; junction bases left unmatched: 4. Germline lookup yields CDR1 SQVTM and CDR2 ANQGSEA. The CDR3 contains 13 residues. DNA of the CDR3: TGCAGCGTTGAAACCGGCGGGGGAGATACGCAGTATTTT. It translates to CSVETGGGDTQYF.

The chain combines TRBV13 with TRBJ2-7; D not resolved. Germline CDR1 reads PRHDT; CDR2 reads FYEKMQ (reference sequence). V gave up 3 bases and J gave up 7 bases, with 10 bases separating them. The CDR3 totals 12 residues. Here the CDR3 DNA reads TGTGCCAGCAGCTTCCGCGAATTTGAGCAGTACTTC. This gives the protein CASSFREFEQYF.

The chain recombines TRBV25-1 with TRBJ1-2, with D possibly matching TRBD1 (6 bases). V was pared by 3 bases and J by 8 bases, with 10 bases between. CDR3 length equals 12 residues. Germline V CDR1 and CDR2: MGHDK, SYGVNS. CDR3 residues: CASSEGGGGYTF. CDR3 nucleotides: TGTGCCAGCAGTGAGGGAGGGGGGGGCTACACCTTC.

The J gene is TRBJ2-7, the V gene TRBV20-1; a weak D match, TRBD1 (5 bases). V lost 4 bases and J lost 6, with 10 bases in between. Germline V gene sequence: CDR1 DFQATT, CDR2 SNEGSKA (reference sequence). This CDR3 spans 11 amino acids. The CDR3, as DNA: TGCAGTGCTACTCGACAGTCCGAGCAGTACTTC. It yields the protein CSATRQSEQYF.

The chain combines TRBV5-1 with TRBJ2-3; 7 bases match TRBD2. Germline CDR1 SGHRS, CDR2 YFSETQ. The CDR3 has 14 amino acids. V was pared by 0 bases and J by 6 bases, with 4 bases of the junction left unmatched. CDR3 region: CASSLGTRGDTQYF. The CDR3 DNA reads TGCGCCAGCAGCTTGGGGACTAGGGGTGATACGCAGTATTTT. The full variable domain, rest sourced from reference TRBV5-1 and TRBJ2-3, is KAGVTQTPRYLIKTRGQQVTLSCSPISGHRSVSWYQQTPGQGLQFLFEYFSETQRNKGNFPGRFSGRQFSNSRSEMNVSTLELGDSALYLCASSLGTRGDTQYFGPGTRLTVL.